The clone carrying this T cell receptor beta chain appeared many times. Antigen: not known. This sample was taken from a study of T cells in Graves' hyperthyroidism and ophthalmopathy. Study outcomes and limitations: In the blood, most expanded thyroid clonotypes above 0.001 appeared as well.

The length of the CDR3 is 17 residues. Germline V gene sequence: CDR1 MGHRA, CDR2 YSYEKL. Deletions cut 2 bases from V and 6 bases from J, with 20 bases between. Aged 18 to 65, the patients had hyperthyroidism that was newly diagnosed and had lasted under 2 months. In making diagnoses, clinical symptoms, serum thyroxine and TRAb, thyroid ultrasound and orbital computed tomography were all used. Researchers took RNA transcripts and amplified the TCR beta CDR3 regions from them. HTBI primers were the set used in a first-round RT-PCR of the TCR CDR3. TCRdb re-called the multiplex PCR reads through MiXCR, storing one row per CDR3 protein. The repertoire has hundreds of thousands of distinct CDR3 sequences, 12% to 15% of them found once; the top ten carry more than 8.5%.

The sequenced sample consisted of blood. The gene calls are TRBV4-1 and TRBJ1-5; D is possibly TRBD1 (6 bases). The clonotype comes from a woman aged 18-35 years with Graves' hyperthyroidism. CDR3 coding DNA: TGCGCCAGCAGCCAAATTCTTAGGGGGGAATTGGGTCAGCCCCAGCATTTT. It yields the protein CASSQILRGELGQPQHF.